These 11 T cell receptor beta chains were sequenced from one sample in a study of chemoradiotherapy in HPV16-positive cancers (dated by TCRdb to between 2021 and 2024). The library was generated by the immunoSEQ multiplex PCR assay. Imported from immuneACCESS, the table was reduced by TCRdb to in-frame sequences with V and J called. These copies leave out some clones; in studies compared against another copy, an unresolved V gene accounts for under half, and the cause of the remainder is not known. In this sample the table shows around 25,000 clones, around nine tenths of which occur a single time. The top ten constitute around a fifth of the sample. Specimen: blood, collected from a patient who underwent chemoradiotherapy. The receptors stem from a human donor with HPV-associated anogenital cancer.

The chain has TRBV5-4 and TRBJ2-3, with TRBD1 identical over 7 bases. CDR3 length: 16 amino acids. The J segment lost 2 bases and the V segment lost 4 bases, leaving 10 bases of the junction unmatched. CDR1 and CDR2 from the germline V gene are SGHNT and YYREEE (reference sequence). For the CDR3, the DNA is TGTGCCAGCAGCCCCGGGACAGTTCTGAACACAGATACGCAGTATTTT. Amino acids: CASSPGTVLNTDTQYF.

This chain joins TRBV11-1 and TRBJ2-2; perhaps TRBD1 as D (5 bases). Trimming removed 1 base from V and 1 base from J, with 7 bases in between. This CDR3 spans 15 amino acids. Germline V gene data show CDR1 as SGHAT and CDR2 as FQDESV (reference sequence). This CDR3 is CASSLGDRNTGELFF. DNA for the CDR3: TGTGCCAGCAGCTTAGGAGACAGGAACACCGGGGAGCTGTTTTTT.

The rearrangement links TRBV30 to TRBJ2-5; tentatively, D is TRBD1 (5 bases). Trimming stripped 0 bases from V and 1 base from J, with 12 bases between. This CDR3 has 15 residues. The germline V gene encodes CDR1 GTSNPN and CDR2 SVGIG (reference sequence). CDR3 sequence (DNA): TGTGCCTGGAGTGTATGGGGCGTCGGCCAAGAGACCCAGTACTTC. Translated: CAWSVWGVGQETQYF.

This sequence joins TRBV1 and TRBJ2-1; TRBD2 is the table's D call and was not checked against the DNA. TRBV1 is described as a pseudogene. There are 20 residues in the CDR3. The CDR3 nucleotides are TGCACCAGCAGCCAAGATCCCCTAGCGGAAGGAATTAGCTCCTACAATGAGCAGTTCTTC. Protein product: CTSSQDPLAEGISSYNEQFF.

The chain uses TRBV7-8 and TRBJ1-5; 9 nucleotides line up with TRBD1. This CDR3 region has 14 residues. Germline lookup yields CDR1 SGHVS and CDR2 FQNEAQ. Unmatched junction bases numbered 1, after V lost 0 bases and J lost 7 bases. The CDR3 region is CASSLATGGQPQHF. The DNA for the CDR3 is TGTGCCAGCAGCTTAGCTACAGGGGGCCAGCCCCAGCATTTT.

The chain has TRBV7-2 and TRBJ2-3; 9 nucleotides agree with TRBD1. The germline V gene encodes CDR1 SGHTA and CDR2 FQGNSA. CDR3 size: 14 residues. Germline trimming cut 5 bases from V and 3 bases from J; bases unmatched to any gene: 3. As DNA, the CDR3 is TGTGCCAGCAGCCTCGGACAGGGGACAGATACGCAGTATTTT. Its protein product is CASSLGQGTDTQYF.

This rearrangement joins TRBV5-4 to TRBJ2-7; D not resolved. Per the germline V gene, CDR1 is SGHNT and CDR2 is YYREEE (reference sequence). With 0 bases removed from V and 2 bases from J, the gap between germline ends came to 9 bases. The CDR3 is made up of 14 amino acids. The CDR3 here is CASSLGLTAYEQYF. The CDR3 coding sequence is TGTGCCAGCAGCTTGGGACTTACAGCCTACGAGCAGTACTTC.

The chain is built from TRBV28 and TRBJ2-7; 10 bases align to TRBD2. This CDR3 is built from 13 residues. J gave up 6 bases and V 5 bases, and 4 bases lay outside the gene matches. Germline V lookup: CDR1 MDHEN, CDR2 SYDVKM. CDR3 amino acids: CASSLVAGGEQYF. The CDR3 DNA reads TGTGCCAGCAGTCTAGTAGCGGGAGGCGAGCAGTACTTC.

V gene TRBV18 combines with J gene TRBJ1-1; D is perhaps TRBD1 (6 bases). The germline CDR1 and CDR2 sequences are KGHSH and LQKENI. This CDR3 is 14 amino acids long. Trimming removed 3 bases at V and 3 bases at J, with 11 bases between. The CDR3 coding sequence is TGTGCCAGCTCACCTAGTTCAGGGGACACTGAAGCTTTCTTT. It codes for CASSPSSGDTEAFF. Using reference TRBV18 and TRBJ1-1 for the parts outside the CDR3, the full variable domain is NAGVMQNPRHLVRRRGQEARLRCSPMKGHSHVYWYRQLPEEGLKFMVYLQKENIIDESGMPKERFSAEFPKEGPSILRIQQVVRGDSAAYFCASSPSSGDTEAFFGQGTRLTVV.

The V gene is TRBV6-6, the J gene TRBJ2-5; D is uncertain. V lost 2 bases and J lost 5, with 3 bases in between. Per the germline V gene, CDR1 is MNHNY and CDR2 is SVGAGI (reference sequence). The CDR3 totals 11 residues. The CDR3, as DNA: TGTGCCAGCAGTTACGGGGAGACCCAGTACTTC. Its translation: CASSYGETQYF.

The sample holds one count of this clone. This rearrangement joins TRBV6-1 to TRBJ1-2; no firm D call. The ends were cut back, 4 bases at V and 8 bases at J, with 11 bases in the middle. Germline CDR1 reads MNHNS; CDR2 reads SASEGT. This CDR3 contains 12 residues. The DNA of the CDR3 is TGTGCCAGCAGTGCCCTAAGTTTGGGCTACACCTTC. Its translation: CASSALSLGYTF.